Listed here are 24 T cell receptor beta chains from one sample, sequenced in a study of blood T cell repertoires in COVID-19 (dated by TCRdb to 2019 to 2021). Libraries were built with the immunoSEQ multiplex PCR assay. TCRdb stores this immuneACCESS table with in-frame sequences only. Part of the clones is absent; in the studies checked, under half of the shortfall reflects unresolved V genes, and no reason is known for the rest. The sample table lists more than 200,000 clones, 88% of them with a count of one. More than 1.5% of the sample goes to the ten largest clones. Sample: peripheral blood. These receptors were taken from a man between 70 and 80 years old with acute or convalescent COVID-19.

V usage is TRBV10-3 and J usage is TRBJ2-7; D is ambiguous. This CDR3 spans 13 amino acids. Germline CDR1 ENHRY, CDR2 SYGVKD. V was shortened by 3 bases and J by 0 bases, with 6 bases between the two germline ends. The CDR3 sequence: CAISERVSYEQYF. DNA of the CDR3: TGTGCCATCAGTGAAAGAGTCTCCTACGAGCAGTACTTC.

The chain employs TRBV3-1 (or the pseudogene TRBV3-2) and TRBJ2-7, with TRBD2 identical over 11 bases. CDR3 length equals 17 residues. The germline CDR1 and CDR2 sequences are LGHDT and YNNKEL (reference sequence). V lost 0 bases to trimming and J lost 5 bases; unmatched junction nucleotides: 9. The CDR3 DNA reads as TGTGCCAGCAGCCAAGAGGTAGCGGGAGGGTTTTGGGACGAGCAGTACTTC. Residues: CASSQEVAGGFWDEQYF.

The chain recombines TRBV21-1 with TRBJ2-7; the table's D call TRBD1 went unverified against the DNA. TRBV21-1 is classified as a pseudogene. This CDR3 is built from 17 residues. CDR3 loop: CASSTHRTGRIPYEQYF. The CDR3 DNA follows: TGTGCCAGCAGCACGCACCGGACAGGGCGAATCCCCTACGAGCAGTACTTC.

The chain has TRBV5-1 and TRBJ2-1, with TRBD2 identical over 9 bases. Unmatched junction bases numbered 8, after V lost 4 bases and J lost 3 bases. This CDR3 has 16 amino acids. The germline gives CDR1 SGHRS, CDR2 YFSETQ. The CDR3 sequence: CASSPGTSTNYNEQFF. CDR3 bases: TGCGCCAGCAGCCCAGGGACTAGCACAAACTACAATGAGCAGTTCTTC.

V is TRBV7-9 and J is TRBJ2-1; 10 bases match TRBD1. Germline V gene data show CDR1 as SEHNR and CDR2 as FQNEAQ (reference sequence). The CDR3 runs to 15 residues. The V gene end was trimmed by 3 bases and the J gene end by 6 bases; junction bases not matched to a gene: 5. CDR3 sequence: CASSFGTGVSNEQFF. CDR3 nucleotides: TGTGCCAGCAGCTTTGGGACAGGGGTCTCCAATGAGCAGTTCTTC.

This chain links TRBV29-1 with TRBJ1-2, with D maybe TRBD1 (6 bases). The V gene's germline CDR1 is SQVTM and CDR2 ANQGSEA. The V gene lost 1 base and the J gene lost 7 bases, with 10 bases spanning the gap. The length of the CDR3 is 12 residues. The CDR3: CSVEAGGFGYTF. CDR3 DNA: TGCAGCGTTGAAGCGGGGGGCTTTGGCTACACCTTC.

The rearrangement uses TRBV19 and TRBJ1-2; the D is unclear. The germline gives CDR1 LNHDA, CDR2 SQIVND (reference sequence). The CDR3 spans 13 residues. The V end was cut by 2 bases, the J end by 7 bases, with 11 bases between. The CDR3 reads CASSIREIGGYTF. The CDR3 DNA reads TGTGCCAGTAGTATAAGGGAGATCGGTGGCTACACCTTC.

This sequence joins TRBV4-3 and TRBJ2-6, with D tentatively TRBD1 (5 bases). V was clipped by 1 base and J by 3 bases, with 13 bases between them. From germline, CDR1 is LGHNA and CDR2 YSLEER. The CDR3 runs 17 residues. CDR3 sequence: CASSQVGQGSGANVLTF. The CDR3 DNA reads as TGCGCCAGCAGCCAAGTTGGCCAGGGCAGTGGGGCCAACGTCCTGACTTTC.

This chain connects TRBV5-1 to TRBJ2-5, with D possibly matching TRBD2 (5 bases). CDR1 is SGHRS and CDR2 is YFSETQ in the germline V gene. The CDR3 runs 15 residues. Trimming took off 0 bases at V and 7 bases at J, with 16 bases between the two ends. This CDR3 is CASSLDGEPRGTQYF. DNA for the CDR3: TGCGCCAGCAGCTTGGATGGCGAGCCCCGGGGGACCCAGTACTTC.

The chain carries TRBV6-5 and TRBJ1-2, with 7 bases matching TRBD1. V shed 2 bases and J 4 bases; nucleotides not matched to a gene: 4. This CDR3 is built from 14 residues. CDR1 MNHEY and CDR2 SVGAGI come from the germline V gene. The CDR3 coding sequence is TGTGCCAGCAGTTACAGGGGGCCTCGCTATGGCTACACCTTC. Its protein is CASSYRGPRYGYTF.

The genes are TRBV2 and TRBJ2-7; 11 bases map to TRBD1. The CDR3 length is 15 residues. Trimming cost V 6 bases and J 1 base; bases outside gene matches: 5. Looked up from germline, CDR1 is SNHLY and CDR2 is FYNNEI. The CDR3 DNA sequence: TGTGCCAGCAGCGAGGGACAGGGGGGATCCTACGAGCAGTACTTC. This translates into CASSEGQGGSYEQYF.

In its sample, this clone was seen a few times. The chain couples TRBV18 to TRBJ2-1; 9 bases are shared with TRBD2. CDR1 KGHSH and CDR2 LQKENI come from the germline V gene. The CDR3 covers 15 residues. Losses at the gene ends were 8 bases for V and 9 bases for J; bases not matched to a gene: 14. Here the CDR3 reads CASAAGSGSRGEQFF. The CDR3 DNA follows: TGTGCCAGCGCGGCCGGTAGCGGGAGTAGAGGTGAGCAGTTCTTC.

This sequence joins TRBV18 and TRBJ1-2, with D perhaps TRBD1 (6 bases). The CDR3 covers 13 residues. Germline V CDR1 and CDR2: KGHSH, LQKENI. Deletions cut 3 bases from V and 7 bases from J, with 12 bases between. The CDR3 nucleotides read TGTGCCAGCTCACCGATCCAGGACAGTGGCTACACCTTC. This encodes CASSPIQDSGYTF.

This clone was seen only a few times. The V call is TRBV3-1 (or the pseudogene TRBV3-2), the J call TRBJ2-1; 8 nucleotides align to TRBD1. This CDR3 comprises 15 residues. The germline CDR1 and CDR2 sequences are LGHDT and YNNKEL (reference sequence). Germline trimming cut 1 base from V and 3 bases from J; bases unmatched to any gene: 2. CDR3 sequence reads: CASSQVGQVYNEQFF. The CDR3 DNA reads TGTGCCAGCAGCCAAGTGGGACAGGTCTACAATGAGCAGTTCTTC.

This chain joins TRBV6-5 and TRBJ2-6; D might be TRBD2 (7 bases). Germline CDR1 is MNHEY and CDR2 is SVGAGI. The CDR3 extends over 15 amino acids. Deletions cut 8 bases from V and 2 bases from J, with 13 bases between. This CDR3 is CASGSGGAGANVLTF. As DNA, the CDR3 is TGTGCCAGCGGGTCGGGGGGCGCTGGGGCCAACGTCCTGACTTTC.

This chain joins TRBV25-1 and TRBJ1-4; maybe TRBD1 (5 bases). V lost 2 bases and J 5 bases, leaving 6 bases between the germline ends. This CDR3 spans 13 amino acids. CDR1 is MGHDK and CDR2 is SYGVNS in the germline V gene. In DNA, the CDR3 is TGTGCCAGCAGTGAACCAGGGAATGAAAAACTGTTTTTT. Translation: CASSEPGNEKLFF. The full variable domain, its missing parts supplied by reference TRBV25-1 and TRBJ1-4, is EADIYQTPRYLVIGTGKKITLECSQTMGHDKMYWYQQDPGMELHLIHYSYGVNSTEKGDLSSESTVSRIRTEHFPLTLESARPSHTSQYLCASSEPGNEKLFFGSGTQLSVL.

The CDR3 DNA reads TGTGCCAGCTCACCACCGATGCCGGGACAGGTTGGCTACACCTTC. Its translation: CASSPPMPGQVGYTF. The chain employs TRBV18 and TRBJ1-2; 8 bases map to TRBD1. This CDR3 has 15 amino acids. V was clipped by 0 bases and J by 7 bases; unmatched bases: 7. Germline loops: CDR1 KGHSH, CDR2 LQKENI.

This chain links TRBV7-8 with TRBJ2-7, with 8 positions matching TRBD1. The CDR3 covers 15 residues. V trimming: 1 base; J trimming: 3 bases; junction bases outside the gene matches: 5. Germline lookup yields CDR1 SGHVS and CDR2 FQNEAQ. The CDR3 protein is CASSLDRTGHYEQYF. Written as DNA, the CDR3 is TGTGCCAGCAGCTTAGATCGGACAGGGCACTACGAGCAGTACTTC.

The chain combines TRBV3-1 (or the pseudogene TRBV3-2) with TRBJ2-1; 8 bases match TRBD2. V shed 5 bases and J 6 bases; nucleotides not matched to a gene: 15. Germline V gene data show CDR1 as LGHDT and CDR2 as YNNKEL (reference sequence). The CDR3 has 17 residues. As DNA, the CDR3 is TGTGCCAGCAGCACCCCGACCTTAAGCGGGAGAGGCAATGAGCAGTTCTTC. It codes for CASSTPTLSGRGNEQFF.

V and J are TRBV19 and TRBJ1-5; 7 bases are a match to TRBD1. Germline trimming cut 9 bases from V and 6 bases from J; bases unmatched to any gene: 11. Germline V gene lookup returns CDR1 LNHDA and CDR2 SQIVND (reference sequence). The CDR3 extends over 14 amino acids. This CDR3 reads CASSTGHRGQPQHF. The CDR3 DNA reads as TGTGCCAGCTCGACAGGGCATCGGGGTCAGCCCCAGCATTTT. The full variable domain, completed using reference TRBV19 and TRBJ1-5, is DGGITQSPKYLFRKEGQNVTLSCEQNLNHDAMYWYRQDPGQGLRLIYYSQIVNDFQKGDIAEGYSVSREKKESFPLTVTSAQKNPTAFYLCASSTGHRGQPQHFGDGTRLSIL.

This clone was seen just once. This chain uses TRBV24-1 with TRBJ2-6; 7 nucleotides align to TRBD1. The CDR3 consists of 18 residues. J gave up 0 bases and V 4 bases, and 8 bases lay outside the gene matches. CDR1 KGHDR and CDR2 SFDVKD come from the germline V gene. The CDR3 region has the DNA TGTGCCACCAGTGAACCGACAGGGCCAGGCTCTGGGGCCAACGTCCTGACTTTC. It specifies CATSEPTGPGSGANVLTF.

This sequence joins TRBV2 and TRBJ2-7; 7 positions agree with TRBD1. V dropped 6 bases and J dropped 0; count of bases not matched to a gene: 8. Germline V lookup: CDR1 SNHLY, CDR2 FYNNEI. The CDR3 has 15 residues. The CDR3: CASRMTGSYSYEQYF. CDR3 sequence (DNA): TGTGCCAGCAGAATGACAGGGAGTTACTCCTACGAGCAGTACTTC.

The V gene is TRBV9, the J gene TRBJ2-3; tentatively, D is TRBD1 (5 bases). CDR1 SGDLS and CDR2 YYNGEE come from the germline V gene. The CDR3 consists of 16 residues. V gave up 0 bases and J gave up 4 bases, with 15 bases separating them. The CDR3 is CASSVGQGYIADTQYF. The CDR3 DNA is TGTGCCAGCAGCGTAGGGCAGGGTTATATCGCAGATACGCAGTATTTT.

This chain joins TRBV5-1 and TRBJ2-3; D is ambiguous. CDR1 and CDR2 from the germline V gene are SGHRS and YFSETQ. Deletions cut 2 bases from V and 0 bases from J, with 13 bases between. This CDR3 has 16 amino acids. CDR3 bases: TGCGCCAGCAGCTTCCGCGACACCTTAAGCACAGATACGCAGTATTTT. Translating it yields CASSFRDTLSTDTQYF. Together with reference TRBV5-1 and TRBJ2-3, the CDR3 gives the full variable domain: KAGVTQTPRYLIKTRGQQVTLSCSPISGHRSVSWYQQTPGQGLQFLFEYFSETQRNKGNFPGRFSGRQFSNSRSEMNVSTLELGDSALYLCASSFRDTLSTDTQYFGPGTRLTVL.